Listed below are T cell receptor beta chains from one sample, sequenced in a study of cytomegalovirus exposure and HLA in healthy donors. TCRdb's table, derived via immunoSEQ multiplex PCR, lists solely in-frame clones and lacks some. The sample has about 150,000 clones; 80% to 90% are singletons. The sample was PBMCs. The receptors shown here come from a woman aged 18-29 years in good health and CMV-seronegative. CDR3s include the opening cysteine and the closing phenylalanine or tryptophan. A D gene is named only where the DNA matches it firmly.

v_gene	d_gene	j_gene	CDR3nt	CDR3aa
TRBV19	NA	TRBJ2-3	TGTGCCAGTACCCCCGTACTATTCACAGATACGCAGTATTTT	CASTPVLFTDTQYF
TRBV5-1	TRBD2	TRBJ2-7	TGCGCCAGCAGCATCGATACCGGGTGGACTAGCGGGAGACTCCACGAGCAGTACTTC	CASSIDTGWTSGRLHEQYF
TRBV5-8	NA	TRBJ1-4	TGTGCCAGCAGACCACCGGTTGCAACTAATGAAAAACTGTTTTTT	CASRPPVATNEKLFF
TRBV13	TRBD2	TRBJ2-3	TGTGCCAGCAGCTCCCCTTTGCGGGGGGGCCCAGATACGCAGTATTTT	CASSSPLRGGPDTQYF
TRBV7-2	NA	TRBJ1-4	TGTGCCAGCAGCTTAAGGACAGCAACTAATGAAAAACTGTTTTTT	CASSLRTATNEKLFF
TRBV12-5	NA	TRBJ1-1	TGTGCTAGTGGTTTGTGGGGAGACACTGAAGCTTTCTTT	CASGLWGDTEAFF
TRBV27	TRBD2	TRBJ2-5	TGTGCCAGCAACCGGGGCGGGGGGGCAGAAGAGACCCAGTACTTC	CASNRGGGAEETQYF
TRBV28	NA	TRBJ2-7	TGTGCCAGCAGCCCCCGGGGGATCCTATACTACGAGCAGTACTTC	CASSPRGILYYEQYF
TRBV7-9	NA	TRBJ2-7	TGTGCCAGCAGCCCACGGGACACCACCTACGAGCAGTACTTC	CASSPRDTTYEQYF
TRBV19	NA	TRBJ2-2	TGTGCCAGTAGTACCCTATGGCGGGGGAACACCGGGGAGCTGTTTTTT	CASSTLWRGNTGELFF